This T cell receptor beta chain came from a study of cytomegalovirus exposure and HLA in healthy donors. Overall study: Of over 350 genotyped donors, roughly 80% grouped in the Caucasian-associated ancestry cluster. General study findings and limits: Differences between HLA loci emerged in a later analysis of TCR association rates, with DRB1 most and HLA-C fewest.

The PCR made use of 60 Vbeta and 13 Jbeta primers. Measured with immunoSEQ multiplex PCR; TCRdb has only the in-frame clones, and not every one. The table lists approximately 270,000 clones, about 80% of them singletons. With respect to this clone: The target antigen is unknown.

The donors were healthy bone marrow donors. Germline V gene data show CDR1 as SGHAT and CDR2 as FQNNGV. The germline V and J ends were trimmed by 7 bases and 6 bases, with 25 bases remaining between them. This CDR3 spans 17 amino acids. This rearrangement joins TRBV11-2 to TRBJ2-1, with a possible D match to TRBD2 (5 bases). The sequencing sample was made of PBMCs. The receptor comes from a girl aged 2 to 10 in good health and CMV-seronegative. CDR3 sequence: CASTEVVWSPFVNEQFF. In DNA form, the CDR3 reads TGTGCCAGCACGGAGGTAGTTTGGTCTCCTTTTGTCAATGAGCAGTTCTTC.